Described below is a single T cell receptor beta chain sequence and its context. Assay: immunoSEQ multiplex PCR; the TCRdb copy retains only in-frame clones and omits some. The table records about 400,000 clones, over 85% of them present only once. Germline V gene sequence: CDR1 LGHDT, CDR2 YNNKEL (reference sequence). Trimming cost V 2 bases and J 6 bases, with 16 bases left between them. The CDR3 consists of 15 residues. This record comes from a study of blood T cell repertoires in COVID-19. Study details: Specimens from acute and convalescent COVID-19 originated in the United States, Italy and Spain.

Recruits, aged roughly 18 to 89 years, lived in about two dozen US areas. Categorization into cohorts depended on clinical history that participants reported. Recovery among Cohort 3 donors was established by two negative PCRs, clearance, or symptom resolution. Specimen: PBMCs or T cells enriched from blood (not recorded which). The clonotype originates from a woman aged 25-40 years who had recovered from COVID-19. The chain employs TRBV3-1 (or the pseudogene TRBV3-2) and TRBJ1-2, with D perhaps matching TRBD1 (6 bases). The CDR3 sequence: CASSQNRDRRHGYTF. The CDR3, as DNA: TGTGCCAGCAGCCAAAACAGGGATCGACGACATGGCTACACCTTC.